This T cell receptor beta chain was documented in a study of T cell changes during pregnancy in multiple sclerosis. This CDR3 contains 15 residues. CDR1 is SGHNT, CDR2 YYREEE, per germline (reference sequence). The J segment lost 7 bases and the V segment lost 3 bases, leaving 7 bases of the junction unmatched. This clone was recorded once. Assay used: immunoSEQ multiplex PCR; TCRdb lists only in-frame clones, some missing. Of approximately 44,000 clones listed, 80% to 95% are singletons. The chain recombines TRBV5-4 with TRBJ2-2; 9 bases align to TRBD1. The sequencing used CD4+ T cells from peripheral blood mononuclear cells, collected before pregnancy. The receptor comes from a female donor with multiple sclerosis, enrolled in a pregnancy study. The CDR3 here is CASSSYRGLDGELFF. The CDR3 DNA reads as TGTGCCAGCAGCTCGTACAGGGGGCTGGACGGGGAGCTGTTTTTT.